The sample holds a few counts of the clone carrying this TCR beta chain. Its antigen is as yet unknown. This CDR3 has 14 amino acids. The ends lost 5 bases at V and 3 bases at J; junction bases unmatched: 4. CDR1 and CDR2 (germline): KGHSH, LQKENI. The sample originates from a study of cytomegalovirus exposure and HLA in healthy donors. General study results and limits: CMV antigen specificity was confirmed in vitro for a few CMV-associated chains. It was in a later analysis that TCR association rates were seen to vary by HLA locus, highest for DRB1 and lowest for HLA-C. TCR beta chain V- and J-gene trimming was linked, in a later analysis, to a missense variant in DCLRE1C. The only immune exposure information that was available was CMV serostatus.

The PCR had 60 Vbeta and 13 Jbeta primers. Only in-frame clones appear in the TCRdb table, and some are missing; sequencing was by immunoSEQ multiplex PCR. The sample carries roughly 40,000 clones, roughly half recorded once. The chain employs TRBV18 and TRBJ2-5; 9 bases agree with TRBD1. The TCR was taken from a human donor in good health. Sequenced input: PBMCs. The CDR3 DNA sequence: TGTGCCAGCTCAGAATGGGACAGGGAAGAGACCCAGTACTTC. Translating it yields CASSEWDREETQYF.